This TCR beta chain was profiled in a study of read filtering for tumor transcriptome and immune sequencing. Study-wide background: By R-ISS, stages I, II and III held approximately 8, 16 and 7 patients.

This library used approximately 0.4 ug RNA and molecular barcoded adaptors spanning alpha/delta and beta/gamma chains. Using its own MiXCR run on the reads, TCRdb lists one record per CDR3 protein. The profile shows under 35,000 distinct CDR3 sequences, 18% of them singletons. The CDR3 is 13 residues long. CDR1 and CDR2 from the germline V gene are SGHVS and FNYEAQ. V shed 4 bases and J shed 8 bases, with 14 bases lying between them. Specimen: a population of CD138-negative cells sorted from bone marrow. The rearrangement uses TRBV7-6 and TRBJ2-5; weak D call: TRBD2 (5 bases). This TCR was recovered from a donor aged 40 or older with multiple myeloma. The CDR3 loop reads CASSSGVPGTQYF. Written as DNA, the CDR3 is TGTGCCAGCAGCTCTGGGGTTCCGGGAACCCAGTACTTC.